Listed below are T cell receptor beta chains from one sample, sequenced in a study of blood T cells in healthy people across ages. One entry per CDR3 protein, called by TCRdb with MiXCR from the 5' RACE reads. Here the sample spans 1.4 million to 1.5 million distinct CDR3 sequences, 42% being singletons. Sequences were obtained from blood. The receptors shown here come from a woman aged 18-29 years in good health. The CDR3 runs from the conserved cysteine through the conserved F or W. The D gene is left open where the match is weak. Clone size is given for some rows only: seen once, a few or many times, or a class if the clone is expanded.

cdr3_length: 17; d_call: TRBD2; j_call: TRBJ2-3; clone_size: few; v_call: TRBV7-9; cdr3_aa: CASSPPWAGGPIDTQYF; cdr3_nt: TGTGCCAGCAGCCCCCCGTGGGCGGGGGGGCCAATAGATACGCAGTATTTT
cdr3_length: 13; d_call: .; j_call: TRBJ2-5; clone_size: .; v_call: TRBV6-6; cdr3_aa: CASRPSAEETQYF; cdr3_nt: TGTGCCAGCCGTCCCTCGGCAGAGGAGACCCAGTACTTC
cdr3_length: 17; d_call: .; j_call: TRBJ2-6; clone_size: .; v_call: TRBV7-9; cdr3_aa: CASSPLRVNSGANVLTF; cdr3_nt: TGTGCCAGCAGCCCCCTGCGGGTTAACTCTGGGGCCAACGTCCTGACTTTC
cdr3_length: 15; d_call: .; j_call: TRBJ2-6; clone_size: few; v_call: TRBV27; cdr3_aa: CASSFASSGANVLTF; cdr3_nt: TGTGCCAGCAGTTTCGCCAGCTCTGGGGCCAACGTCCTGACTTTC
cdr3_length: 13; d_call: .; j_call: TRBJ1-1; clone_size: .; v_call: TRBV7-6; cdr3_aa: CASSTWERTEAFF; cdr3_nt: TGTGCCAGCAGCACTTGGGAGAGAACTGAAGCTTTCTTT
cdr3_length: 15; d_call: TRBD2; j_call: TRBJ2-3; clone_size: .; v_call: TRBV6-1; cdr3_aa: CASSEAGGLAITQYF; cdr3_nt: TGTGCCAGCAGTGAAGCGGGGGGACTAGCTATTACGCAGTATTTT
cdr3_length: 14; d_call: .; j_call: TRBJ2-3; clone_size: .; v_call: TRBV5-1; cdr3_aa: CASSPERSTDTQYF; cdr3_nt: TGCGCCAGCAGCCCGGAAAGGAGCACAGATACGCAGTATTTT
cdr3_length: 14; d_call: .; j_call: TRBJ1-5; clone_size: few; v_call: TRBV4-1; cdr3_aa: CASSQVQQEHPQHF; cdr3_nt: TGCGCCAGCAGCCAAGTCCAACAGGAGCATCCCCAGCATTTT
cdr3_length: 15; d_call: .; j_call: TRBJ2-5; clone_size: few; v_call: TRBV7-9; cdr3_aa: CASSLATGTQETQYF; cdr3_nt: TGTGCCAGCAGCTTAGCAACGGGAACCCAAGAGACCCAGTACTTC
cdr3_length: 12; d_call: .; j_call: TRBJ2-3; clone_size: .; v_call: TRBV24-1; cdr3_aa: CATSDAGYTQYF; cdr3_nt: TGTGCCACCAGTGACGCAGGGTATACGCAGTATTTT
cdr3_length: 14; d_call: .; j_call: TRBJ2-7; clone_size: .; v_call: TRBV27; cdr3_aa: CASSYSASSYEQYF; cdr3_nt: TGTGCCAGCAGTTACAGTGCCAGCTCCTACGAGCAGTACTTC
cdr3_length: 17; d_call: TRBD2; j_call: TRBJ2-3; clone_size: few; v_call: TRBV14; cdr3_aa: CASSQESGSHAADTQYF; cdr3_nt: TGTGCCAGCAGCCAAGAGAGCGGGAGTCATGCAGCAGATACGCAGTATTTT
cdr3_length: 14; d_call: .; j_call: TRBJ2-3; clone_size: .; v_call: TRBV10-3; cdr3_aa: CAIRETGFSDTQYF; cdr3_nt: TGTGCCATCAGGGAGACAGGCTTTTCGGATACGCAGTATTTT
cdr3_length: 17; d_call: .; j_call: TRBJ2-4; clone_size: .; v_call: TRBV11-3; cdr3_aa: CASSSPWGELAKNIQYF; cdr3_nt: TGTGCCAGCAGCTCCCCGTGGGGAGAGTTAGCCAAAAACATTCAGTACTTC
cdr3_length: 16; d_call: TRBD1; j_call: TRBJ2-2; clone_size: few; v_call: TRBV12-3/TRBV12-4; cdr3_aa: CASRRGTGLNTGELFF; cdr3_nt: TGTGCCAGCAGGAGAGGGACAGGGCTGAACACCGGGGAGCTGTTTTTT
cdr3_length: 14; d_call: .; j_call: TRBJ1-5; clone_size: few; v_call: TRBV18; cdr3_aa: CASSRSLGWEPQHF; cdr3_nt: TGTGCCAGCTCACGCAGCCTCGGATGGGAGCCCCAGCATTTT
cdr3_length: 14; d_call: .; j_call: TRBJ2-3; clone_size: few; v_call: TRBV27; cdr3_aa: CASSQTGFGDTQYF; cdr3_nt: TGTGCCAGCAGTCAAACAGGGTTCGGAGATACGCAGTATTTT
cdr3_length: 15; d_call: TRBD2; j_call: TRBJ2-7; clone_size: .; v_call: TRBV10-3; cdr3_aa: CAISDERGSHYEQYF; cdr3_nt: TGTGCCATCAGTGACGAGCGGGGGTCTCACTACGAGCAGTACTTC
cdr3_length: 15; d_call: .; j_call: TRBJ2-3; clone_size: few; v_call: TRBV4-1; cdr3_aa: CASSRPPLGTDTQYF; cdr3_nt: TGCGCCAGCAGCCGCCCCCCGTTGGGCACAGATACGCAGTATTTT
cdr3_length: 12; d_call: .; j_call: TRBJ1-2; clone_size: few; v_call: TRBV20-1; cdr3_aa: CSARALGLVYTF; cdr3_nt: TGCAGTGCTAGGGCCCTCGGACTCGTGTACACCTTC
cdr3_length: 17; d_call: .; j_call: TRBJ2-2; clone_size: once; v_call: TRBV27; cdr3_aa: CASSPVGGGGVAGELFF; cdr3_nt: TGTGCCAGCAGTCCCGTTGGGGGCGGAGGAGTTGCCGGGGAGCTGTTTTTT
cdr3_length: 17; d_call: .; j_call: TRBJ2-2; clone_size: .; v_call: TRBV9; cdr3_aa: CASSVSQIATITGELFF; cdr3_nt: TGTGCCAGCAGCGTGTCCCAGATTGCCACTATCACCGGGGAGCTGTTTTTT
cdr3_length: 16; d_call: TRBD2; j_call: TRBJ2-1; clone_size: .; v_call: TRBV4-1; cdr3_aa: CASSQEKLAGDHEQFF; cdr3_nt: TGCGCCAGCAGCCAAGAAAAACTAGCGGGAGACCATGAGCAGTTCTTC
cdr3_length: 17; d_call: TRBD2; j_call: TRBJ2-1; clone_size: .; v_call: TRBV12-3/TRBV12-4; cdr3_aa: CASSAAGTSGHNNEQFF; cdr3_nt: TGTGCCAGCAGTGCCGCCGGGACTAGCGGCCACAACAATGAGCAGTTCTTC
cdr3_length: 14; d_call: .; j_call: TRBJ2-7; clone_size: .; v_call: TRBV6-1; cdr3_aa: CATLWTPGTYEQYF; cdr3_nt: TGTGCCACCCTATGGACCCCTGGGACCTACGAGCAGTACTTC
cdr3_length: 17; d_call: .; j_call: TRBJ2-6; clone_size: .; v_call: TRBV21-1; cdr3_aa: CASSLPNPGSGANVLTF; cdr3_nt: TGTGCCAGCAGCTTACCCAACCCCGGGAGTGGGGCCAACGTCCTGACTTTC
cdr3_length: 21; d_call: TRBD2; j_call: TRBJ2-3; clone_size: .; v_call: TRBV3-1; cdr3_aa: CASSQDFSLAGGDTSTDTQYF; cdr3_nt: TGTGCCAGCAGCCAAGATTTTAGCCTAGCGGGGGGAGATACTAGCACAGATACGCAGTATTTT
cdr3_length: 13; d_call: .; j_call: TRBJ1-1; clone_size: .; v_call: TRBV11-1; cdr3_aa: CATTGGPGTEAFF; cdr3_nt: TGTGCCACCACCGGAGGGCCGGGAACTGAAGCTTTCTTT
cdr3_length: 14; d_call: TRBD2; j_call: TRBJ2-7; clone_size: .; v_call: TRBV14; cdr3_aa: CASSRTSGGGVQYF; cdr3_nt: TGTGCCAGCAGCCGAACTAGCGGGGGGGGTGTGCAGTACTTC
cdr3_length: 16; d_call: TRBD1; j_call: TRBJ1-2; clone_size: few; v_call: TRBV10-3; cdr3_aa: CAISESGQLANYGYTF; cdr3_nt: TGTGCCATCAGTGAGTCGGGACAGTTGGCTAACTATGGCTACACCTTC
cdr3_length: 16; d_call: .; j_call: TRBJ2-7; clone_size: .; v_call: TRBV18; cdr3_aa: CASSPPRGVISYEQYF; cdr3_nt: TGTGCCAGCTCACCACCGAGAGGGGTAATCTCCTACGAGCAGTACTTC